The 18 T cell receptor beta chains reported below all come from one sample, sequenced in a study of response to subunit inactivated influenza vaccine (dated by TCRdb to the late 2010s). Libraries were prepared through RT-PCR. TCRdb records Illumina HiSeq 2500 as the sequencer. The raw public data were reprocessed by TCRdb itself: fastp quality trimming at Q25, MiXCR clonotype calling, in-frame beta chains only. Each entry merges the rows of one CDR3 protein and shows their most common DNA and genes. For this sample the table gives approximately 290,000 distinct CDR3 sequences, of which approximately 21% were detected only once. The leading ten clones occupy about 9.3% of the sample. Sequences were derived from PBMCs from blood, sampled 21 months after vaccination. All receptors come from a man aged 50 to 69 who received an inactivated influenza vaccine. Donor details come from another sample of the same person, matched by shared clones.

This clonotype was observed many times. The rearrangement uses TRBV12-3 or TRBV12-4 and TRBJ1-4; D call uncertain. This CDR3 comprises 12 residues. V lost 3 bases to trimming and J lost 7 bases, with 6 bases between them. This chain's CDR3 is CASSFSGEKLFF. In DNA form, the CDR3 reads TGTGCCAGCAGTTTCAGCGGTGAAAAACTGTTTTTT.

Concerning this clonotype itself: Relative to the germline gene, one junction end is altered; a read error may explain this. The genes are TRBV10-3 and TRBJ1-4, with D unresolved. This CDR3 comprises 14 residues. Germline V gene lookup returns CDR1 ENHRY and CDR2 SYGVKD. Here the CDR3 reads CAISSGSLNEELFF. CDR3 nucleotide sequence: TGTGCCATCAGTTCCGGGAGTCTTAATGAAGAACTGTTTTTT.

This clonotype came up a few times. J is TRBJ1-2 and V is TRBV28; D gene unclear. The CDR3 is 14 amino acids. V lost 3 bases to trimming and J lost 8 bases, with 16 bases between them. Germline V gene sequence: CDR1 MDHEN, CDR2 SYDVKM. The CDR3 DNA reads TGTGCCAGCAGTTTTGGGTCATCAGAAGGAGGCTACACCTTC. This codes for CASSFGSSEGGYTF.

This clonotype has a count of ten or more. This sequence joins TRBV9 and TRBJ1-2; maybe TRBD1 (6 bases). The CDR3 has 12 amino acids. In germline, CDR1 is SGDLS, CDR2 YYNGEE. The V gene lost 4 bases and the J gene lost 3 bases, with 7 bases spanning the gap. Here the CDR3 reads CASSQGYYGYTF. Written as DNA, the CDR3 is TGTGCCAGCAGCCAGGGGTACTATGGCTACACCTTC.

The chain couples TRBV6-2 or TRBV6-3 to TRBJ1-5; tentatively, D is TRBD1 (5 bases). The CDR3 has 14 residues. The V gene's germline CDR1 is MNHEY and CDR2 SVGEGT. Deletions cut 4 bases from V and 7 bases from J, with 14 bases between. The CDR3, as DNA: TGTGCCAGCAGTTCATCGGGGCTCGTACAGCCCCAGCATTTT. It is translated as CASSSSGLVQPQHF.

The chain has TRBV4-2 and TRBJ1-2, with TRBD1 identical over 7 bases. V shed 4 bases, J shed 2 bases, and the junction held 4 bases outside the gene matches. The CDR3 sequence is 14 residues long. In germline, CDR1 is LGHNA, CDR2 YNFKEQ. In nucleotides, the CDR3 is TGTGCCAGCAGCCCATTGGGACAGAACTATGGCTACACCTTC. Its protein is CASSPLGQNYGYTF.

The chain combines TRBV29-1 with TRBJ1-5; 9 bases agree with TRBD1. This CDR3 has 13 residues. Trimming took 5 bases from V and 3 from J; bases not matched to a gene: 2. The germline V gene has CDR1 SQVTM and CDR2 ANQGSEA. The DNA of the CDR3 is TGCAGCGTTCGGACAGGGGACAATCAGCCCCAGCATTTT. It translates to CSVRTGDNQPQHF.

This clonotype was detected a few times. This chain joins TRBV4-3 and TRBJ1-4; D unclear. Deletions cut 2 bases from V and 5 bases from J, with 12 bases between. CDR3 size: 15 residues. Germline V gene lookup returns CDR1 LGHNA and CDR2 YSLEER. The CDR3 DNA follows: TGCGCCAGCAGCCAAATCTACAGTTCGAATGAAAAACTGTTTTTT. It codes for CASSQIYSSNEKLFF.

The CDR3 DNA is TGCAGCGTCTCAGGGGGAAGCTCTGGAAACACCATATATTTT. This codes for CSVSGGSSGNTIYF. The chain recombines TRBV29-1 with TRBJ1-3; 7 positions agree with TRBD1. The V gene end was trimmed by 6 bases and the J gene end by 0 bases; junction bases not matched to a gene: 5. The CDR3 has 14 amino acids. The germline CDR1 and CDR2 sequences are SQVTM and ANQGSEA.

This clonotype was seen a handful of times. The genes are TRBV4-2 and TRBJ2-1; D is unresolved. V was clipped by 2 bases and J by 6 bases, with 14 bases between them. CDR1 is LGHNA and CDR2 is YNFKEQ in the germline V gene. This CDR3 region has 15 residues. CDR3 sequence reads: CASSQSASNLNEQFF. DNA of the CDR3: TGTGCCAGCAGCCAATCGGCCTCGAACCTCAATGAGCAGTTCTTC.

This clonotype was observed a few times. The genes are TRBV4-3 and TRBJ1-4, with a weak D call TRBD1 (5 bases). Germline assignment: CDR1 LGHNA and CDR2 YSLEER. The CDR3 contains 17 residues. The V end lost 0 bases, the J end lost 7 bases, and 18 bases lay between the germline ends. The CDR3 coding sequence is TGCGCCAGCAGCCAAGATTACCCCACAGTTGGGGGTGAAAAACTGTTTTTT. This sequence encodes CASSQDYPTVGGEKLFF.

This clonotype has a handful of counts. This chain uses TRBV6-1 with TRBJ2-1; 13 positions match TRBD2. Per germline, CDR1 MNHNS and CDR2 SASEGT. The CDR3 contains 15 residues. V lost 5 bases to trimming and J lost 7 bases; unmatched junction nucleotides: 5. The CDR3 DNA follows: TGTGCCAGCAGTACGGGGACTAGCGGGGATAATGAGCAGTTCTTC. Translating it yields CASSTGTSGDNEQFF.

This clonotype was counted a few times. The chain links TRBV5-1 to TRBJ1-1; a weak D match, TRBD1 (5 bases). Trimming shortened V by 0 bases and J by 3 bases, and 18 bases separated the two germline ends. Germline CDR1 is SGHRS and CDR2 is YFSETQ. The CDR3 is 17 residues long. CDR3 sequence: CASSLVPGREGHTEAFF. The CDR3 region has the DNA TGCGCCAGCAGCTTGGTTCCAGGGAGAGAGGGGCACACTGAAGCTTTCTTT.

The table lists this clonotype with many counts. The chain links TRBV7-8 to TRBJ1-4; tentatively, D is TRBD1 (5 bases). The V gene lost 6 bases and the J gene lost 7 bases, with 18 bases spanning the gap. The germline V gene encodes CDR1 SGHVS and CDR2 FQNEAQ. This CDR3 comprises 15 residues. The DNA for the CDR3 is TGTGCCAGCAGATCGACTGGACGGGGGACTGAAAAACTGTTTTTT. Amino acids: CASRSTGRGTEKLFF.

The chain has TRBV18 and TRBJ2-7; unclear D gene. CDR3 length equals 14 residues. With 3 bases removed from V and 0 bases from J, the gap between germline ends came to 9 bases. Looked up from germline, CDR1 is KGHSH and CDR2 is LQKENI. Here the CDR3 DNA reads TGTGCCAGCTCACCCGGATTTGCCTCCTACGAGCAGTACTTC. Its protein product is CASSPGFASYEQYF.

This clonotype was seen at least ten times. The V call is TRBV3-1, the J call TRBJ2-7; TRBD2 aligns across 9 bases. V shed 1 base, J shed 4 bases, and the junction held 5 bases outside the gene matches. Looked up from germline, CDR1 is LGHDT and CDR2 is YNNKEL (reference sequence). There are 15 residues in the CDR3. CDR3 nucleotide sequence: TGTGCCAGCAGCCAAGGATCCAGCGGGAGGTACGAGCAGTACTTC. Its protein product is CASSQGSSGRYEQYF.

There are a few counts of this clonotype. V usage is TRBV10-3 and J usage is TRBJ1-5; a weak D match, TRBD1 (5 bases). Trimming removed 9 bases from V and 6 bases from J, with 9 bases in between. The germline V gene has CDR1 ENHRY and CDR2 SYGVKD. This CDR3 comprises 11 residues. CDR3 in DNA: TGTGCCATTGGGGGGGGTCAGCCCCAGCATTTT. This translates into CAIGGGQPQHF.

There are a few counts of this clonotype. The V and J genes are TRBV28 and TRBJ2-1; 13 bases fit TRBD2. The trim removed 5 bases at V and 5 bases at J, leaving 6 bases unmatched. In germline, CDR1 is MDHEN, CDR2 SYDVKM. The CDR3 spans 16 residues. The CDR3 nucleotides are TGTGCCAGCAGTCCTCCGGGACTAGCGGGACACAATGAGCAGTTCTTC. Protein sequence: CASSPPGLAGHNEQFF.